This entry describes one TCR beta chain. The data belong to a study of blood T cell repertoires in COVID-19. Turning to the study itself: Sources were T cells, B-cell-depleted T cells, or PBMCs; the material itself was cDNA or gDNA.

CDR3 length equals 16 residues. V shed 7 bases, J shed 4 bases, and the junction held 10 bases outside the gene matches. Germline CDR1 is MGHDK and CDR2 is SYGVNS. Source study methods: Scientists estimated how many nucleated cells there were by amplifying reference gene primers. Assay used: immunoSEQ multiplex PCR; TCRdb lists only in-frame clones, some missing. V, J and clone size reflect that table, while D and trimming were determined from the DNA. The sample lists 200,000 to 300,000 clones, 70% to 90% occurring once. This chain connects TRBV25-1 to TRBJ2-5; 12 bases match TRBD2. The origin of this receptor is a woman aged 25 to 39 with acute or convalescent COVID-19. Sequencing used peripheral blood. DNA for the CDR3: TGTGCCAGCAACATCCGACTAGCGGGGGAACTAGAGACCCAGTACTTC. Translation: CASNIRLAGELETQYF.